The present TCR beta chain was sequenced within a study of CD8 T cells in ankylosing spondylitis. Study results and limitations: What appeared characteristic of ankylosing spondylitis blood was a TCR beta motif of fewer than ten highly homologous variants. Disease-associated clones were CD8+ and fairly uncommon in peripheral blood. Earlier studies detected some motif variants in reactive arthritis synovial fluid and blood. Reportedly, matched ankylosing spondylitis synovial fluid was significantly enriched for disease-linked clones.

With respect to this clonotype: Its target is unknown.

Via MiXCR, TCRdb re-called the 5' RACE reads, giving one row per CDR3 protein. Of approximately 300,000 distinct CDR3 sequences in the sample, around 19% were seen once. The sequenced material came from blood, either unsorted or a sorted T cell fraction (not recorded which). This sequence was found in a male donor with ankylosing spondylitis or in good health (not recorded which).

CDR3 residues: CSASTGAGGFSQPQHF. In DNA, the CDR3 is TGCAGTGCTAGTACTGGGGCAGGGGGTTTCAGCCAGCCCCAGCATTTT. The chain employs TRBV20-1 and TRBJ1-5, with 7 bases lining up with TRBD1. CDR1 is DFQATT and CDR2 is SNEGSKA in the germline V gene (reference sequence). CDR3 size: 16 residues. Germline trimming cut 3 bases from V and 7 bases from J; bases unmatched to any gene: 15.